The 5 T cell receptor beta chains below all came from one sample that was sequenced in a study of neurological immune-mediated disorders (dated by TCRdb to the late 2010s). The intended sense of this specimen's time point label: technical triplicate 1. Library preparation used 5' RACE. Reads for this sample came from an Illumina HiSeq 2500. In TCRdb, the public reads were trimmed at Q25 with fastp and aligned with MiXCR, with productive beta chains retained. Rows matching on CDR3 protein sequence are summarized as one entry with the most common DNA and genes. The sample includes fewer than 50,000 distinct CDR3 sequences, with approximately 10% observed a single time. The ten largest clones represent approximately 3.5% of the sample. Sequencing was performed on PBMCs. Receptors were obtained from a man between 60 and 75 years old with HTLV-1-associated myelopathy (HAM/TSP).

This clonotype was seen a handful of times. CDR3 DNA: TGTGCCAGCAGCACCCGAGCCGGAGACTCCTACGAGCAGTACTTC. This gives the protein CASSTRAGDSYEQYF. The V gene is TRBV7-2, the J gene TRBJ2-7; no clear D. Trimming took off 5 bases at V and 0 bases at J, with 14 bases between the two ends. The germline gives CDR1 SGHTA, CDR2 FQGNSA. The CDR3 loop spans 15 amino acids.

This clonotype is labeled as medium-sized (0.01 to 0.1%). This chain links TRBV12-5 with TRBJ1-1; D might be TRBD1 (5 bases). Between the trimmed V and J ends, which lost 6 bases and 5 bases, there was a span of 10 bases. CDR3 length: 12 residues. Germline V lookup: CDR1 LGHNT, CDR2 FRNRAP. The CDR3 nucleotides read TGTGCTAGTGGCCCCAGGGAAACTGAAGCTTTCTTT. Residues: CASGPRETEAFF.

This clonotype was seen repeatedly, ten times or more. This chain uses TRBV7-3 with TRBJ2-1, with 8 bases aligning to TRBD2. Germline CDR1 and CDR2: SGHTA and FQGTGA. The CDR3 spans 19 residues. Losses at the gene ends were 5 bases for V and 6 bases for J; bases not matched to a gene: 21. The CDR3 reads CASSPGRGLGASGSNEQFF. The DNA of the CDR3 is TGTGCCAGCAGCCCCGGTAGGGGGTTGGGGGCTAGCGGGTCCAATGAGCAGTTCTTC.

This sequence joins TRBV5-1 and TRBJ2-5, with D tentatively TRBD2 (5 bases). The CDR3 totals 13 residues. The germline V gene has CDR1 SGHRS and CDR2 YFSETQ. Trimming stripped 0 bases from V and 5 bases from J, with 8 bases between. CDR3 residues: CASSLGPGETQYF. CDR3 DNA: TGCGCCAGCAGCTTGGGGCCGGGGGAGACCCAGTACTTC.

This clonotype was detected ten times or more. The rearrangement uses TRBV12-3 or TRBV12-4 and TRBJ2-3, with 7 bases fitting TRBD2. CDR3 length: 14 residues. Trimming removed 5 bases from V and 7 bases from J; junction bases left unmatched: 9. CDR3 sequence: CASSPMGLPHTQYF. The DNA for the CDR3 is TGTGCCAGCAGTCCAATGGGACTACCACATACGCAGTATTTT.